The rows below give T cell receptor beta chains drawn from one sample of a study of response to subunit inactivated influenza vaccine. TCRdb re-analysed the RT-PCR reads in MiXCR, keeping a single row per CDR3 protein. The repertoire holds a few hundred thousand distinct CDR3 sequences, with 9.5% to 15% as singletons. Sequenced material: non-naive T cells sorted from PBMCs, taken 14 to 15 days before vaccination. The receptors shown here come from a man aged 45-60 years who received an inactivated influenza vaccine. Each CDR3 is given with its conserved first and last residue. Fields, in order: V gene, D gene, J gene, clone size, CDR3 DNA, CDR3 protein. D genes are given only for firm matches. Size values are once, few and many counts, or a class for expanded clones, and some rows have none.

V gene: TRBV27; D gene: NA; J gene: TRBJ1-4; clone size: few; CDR3 DNA: TGTGCCAGCAGTTTATATCCCACCGCAACTAATGAAAAACTGTTTTTT; CDR3 protein: CASSLYPTATNEKLFF
V gene: TRBV29-1; D gene: NA; J gene: TRBJ2-6; clone size: many; CDR3 DNA: TGCAGCGTTGAGTCCGGGGCCAACGTCCTGACTTTC; CDR3 protein: CSVESGANVLTF
V gene: TRBV24-1; D gene: NA; J gene: TRBJ1-2; clone size: few; CDR3 DNA: TGTGCCACCAGTGATTTTAGCAGGGCCGGTGGCTACACCTTC; CDR3 protein: CATSDFSRAGGYTF
V gene: TRBV2; D gene: TRBD1; J gene: TRBJ1-6; clone size: NA; CDR3 DNA: TGTGCCAGCAGTGCGGGACAGGGGAAGGCCTGGAATTCACCCCTCCACTTT; CDR3 protein: CASSAGQGKAWNSPLHF
V gene: TRBV18; D gene: NA; J gene: TRBJ2-1; clone size: few; CDR3 DNA: TGTGCCAGCTCACCACCCCCCCCTAGCCGTTTGGTTAGGTTC; CDR3 protein: CASSPPPPSRLVRF
V gene: TRBV12-3/TRBV12-4; D gene: NA; J gene: TRBJ1-3; clone size: many; CDR3 DNA: TGTGCCAGCAGCTCGGACCGGTACTCTGGAAACACCATATATTTT; CDR3 protein: CASSSDRYSGNTIYF
V gene: TRBV2; D gene: NA; J gene: TRBJ2-1; clone size: NA; CDR3 DNA: TGTGCCAGCAGTGAAGGACGACACAGGTCGGGAAATGAGCAGTTCTTC; CDR3 protein: CASSEGRHRSGNEQFF
V gene: TRBV5-1; D gene: NA; J gene: TRBJ1-1; clone size: many; CDR3 DNA: TGCGCCAGCAGCTTGTCTCTAAAGGGTGAAGCTTTCTTT; CDR3 protein: CASSLSLKGEAFF
V gene: TRBV11-2; D gene: TRBD1; J gene: TRBJ2-5; clone size: many; CDR3 DNA: TGTGCCAGCAGCTTAATCCAGGGGGAAGAGACCCAGTACTTC; CDR3 protein: CASSLIQGEETQYF
V gene: TRBV11-2; D gene: TRBD2; J gene: TRBJ2-1; clone size: few; CDR3 DNA: TGTGCCAGCAGCTCGAGTACGACTAGCGGAGCGGGTGAGCAGTTCTTC; CDR3 protein: CASSSSTTSGAGEQFF
V gene: TRBV7-6; D gene: NA; J gene: TRBJ2-7; clone size: few; CDR3 DNA: TGTGCCAGCAGCTTAGAGGTAGCTTCGTGGGAGCAGTACTTC; CDR3 protein: CASSLEVASWEQYF
V gene: TRBV5-4; D gene: NA; J gene: TRBJ2-1; clone size: NA; CDR3 DNA: TGTGCCGTCGGATCGCTCCAGAATGAGCAGTTCTTC; CDR3 protein: CAVGSLQNEQFF
V gene: TRBV6-8; D gene: TRBD2; J gene: TRBJ2-7; clone size: once; CDR3 DNA: TGTGCCAGCAGTTACTCGATTCTGCCGGATAGCGGGTCTTACGAGCAGTACTTC; CDR3 protein: CASSYSILPDSGSYEQYF
V gene: TRBV5-1; D gene: TRBD2; J gene: TRBJ2-3; clone size: many; CDR3 DNA: TGCGCCAGCAGCGGGCGACTAGCGGGGGCCTGGCCAGATACGCAGTATTTT; CDR3 protein: CASSGRLAGAWPDTQYF
V gene: TRBV4-1; D gene: NA; J gene: TRBJ2-7; clone size: few; CDR3 DNA: TGCGCCAGCAGCACAAGGGGGGACTACGAGCAGTACTTC; CDR3 protein: CASSTRGDYEQYF
V gene: TRBV20-1; D gene: TRBD1; J gene: TRBJ2-4; clone size: NA; CDR3 DNA: TGCAGTGCTCCCATTGACAGGGGGGTAGCCAAAAACATTCAGTACTTC; CDR3 protein: CSAPIDRGVAKNIQYF
V gene: TRBV6-1; D gene: TRBD1; J gene: TRBJ1-1; clone size: few; CDR3 DNA: TGTGCCAGCCGGGACAGGCGAGATAACACTGAAGCTTTCTTT; CDR3 protein: CASRDRRDNTEAFF
V gene: TRBV12-3/TRBV12-4; D gene: NA; J gene: TRBJ2-3; clone size: NA; CDR3 DNA: TGTGCCAGCAGTCGGACAGCCACTAGCACAGATACGCAGTATTTT; CDR3 protein: CASSRTATSTDTQYF
V gene: TRBV29-1; D gene: TRBD1; J gene: TRBJ2-7; clone size: NA; CDR3 DNA: TGCAGCGTCGACGGACAGGGGGGGACCTACGAGCAGTACTTC; CDR3 protein: CSVDGQGGTYEQYF
V gene: TRBV7-9; D gene: NA; J gene: TRBJ2-5; clone size: few; CDR3 DNA: TGTGCCAGCAGCGCCGCGGGATCCCAGTACTTC; CDR3 protein: CASSAAGSQYF
V gene: TRBV4-3; D gene: NA; J gene: TRBJ2-2; clone size: many; CDR3 DNA: TGCGCCAGCAGCCAAGATCTCTTCGGGGGAACGAACACCGGGGAGCTGTTTTTT; CDR3 protein: CASSQDLFGGTNTGELFF
V gene: TRBV20-1; D gene: TRBD2; J gene: TRBJ2-7; clone size: few; CDR3 DNA: TGCAGTGCTAGGCAAGGGACTAGCGGGGGTTACGAGCAGTACTTC; CDR3 protein: CSARQGTSGGYEQYF
V gene: TRBV7-9; D gene: TRBD2; J gene: TRBJ2-5; clone size: NA; CDR3 DNA: TGTGCCAGCAGCTCCGCGGGAGAGCGGGCGACCCAGTACTTC; CDR3 protein: CASSSAGERATQYF
V gene: TRBV7-2; D gene: TRBD1; J gene: TRBJ1-1; clone size: NA; CDR3 DNA: TGTGCCAGCAGCCGATTGACAGGGGCCATGAACACTGAAGCTTTCTTT; CDR3 protein: CASSRLTGAMNTEAFF
V gene: TRBV7-2; D gene: TRBD1; J gene: TRBJ2-7; clone size: few; CDR3 DNA: TGTGCCAGCACCAAGACCGCCGCCGGACAGGGCTACGAGCAGTACTTC; CDR3 protein: CASTKTAAGQGYEQYF
V gene: TRBV7-2; D gene: TRBD2; J gene: TRBJ2-7; clone size: many; CDR3 DNA: TGTGCCAGCAGCTTAATAGCGGGATGGAACGAGCAGTACTTC; CDR3 protein: CASSLIAGWNEQYF
V gene: TRBV28; D gene: TRBD1; J gene: TRBJ1-2; clone size: few; CDR3 DNA: TGTGCCAGCAACAGGGGGCGCGGCGATGGCTACACCTTC; CDR3 protein: CASNRGRGDGYTF
V gene: TRBV20-1; D gene: TRBD2; J gene: TRBJ2-5; clone size: NA; CDR3 DNA: TGCAGTGCTAGACCCCAACTTGGGGCTAGCGGGACACAAGAGACCCAGTACTTC; CDR3 protein: CSARPQLGASGTQETQYF
V gene: TRBV6-5; D gene: NA; J gene: TRBJ2-5; clone size: NA; CDR3 DNA: TGTGCCAGCAGTTTTCAGCGACAAGAGACCCAGTACTTC; CDR3 protein: CASSFQRQETQYF
V gene: TRBV20-1; D gene: NA; J gene: TRBJ2-2; clone size: few; CDR3 DNA: TGCAGTGCTAGAGAAGGGGCAGGGGCAGTCGCCGGGGAGCTGTTTTTT; CDR3 protein: CSAREGAGAVAGELFF
V gene: TRBV6-2/TRBV6-3; D gene: TRBD2; J gene: TRBJ2-2; clone size: few; CDR3 DNA: TGTGCCAGCAGCCGCACCGGGACTAGCGTCACCGGGGAGCTGTTTTTT; CDR3 protein: CASSRTGTSVTGELFF
V gene: TRBV6-5; D gene: TRBD1; J gene: TRBJ2-7; clone size: few; CDR3 DNA: TGTGCCAGCAGTTACTCCGGGACAGGGCCCGCACGGGTCAACGAGCAGTACTTC; CDR3 protein: CASSYSGTGPARVNEQYF
V gene: TRBV12-3/TRBV12-4; D gene: NA; J gene: TRBJ1-1; clone size: many; CDR3 DNA: TGTGCCAGCAGCCGCGCCATCAACACTGAAGCTTTCTTT; CDR3 protein: CASSRAINTEAFF
V gene: TRBV3-1; D gene: NA; J gene: TRBJ2-1; clone size: many; CDR3 DNA: TGTGCCAGCAGCCGCCTGGATAATGAGCAGTTCTTC; CDR3 protein: CASSRLDNEQFF
V gene: TRBV28; D gene: TRBD1; J gene: TRBJ1-5; clone size: NA; CDR3 DNA: TGTGCCAGCAGACGGGACAGGGGAAGCAATCAGCCCCAGCATTTT; CDR3 protein: CASRRDRGSNQPQHF
V gene: TRBV11-2; D gene: NA; J gene: TRBJ2-3; clone size: NA; CDR3 DNA: TGTGCCAGCAGCGTCGGGAGCGCAGATACGCAGTATTTT; CDR3 protein: CASSVGSADTQYF
V gene: TRBV28; D gene: NA; J gene: TRBJ2-3; clone size: NA; CDR3 DNA: TGTGCCAGCAGTTATCGCTGGAGGGCCGAAGATACGCAGTATTTT; CDR3 protein: CASSYRWRAEDTQYF
V gene: TRBV12-3/TRBV12-4; D gene: TRBD1; J gene: TRBJ2-1; clone size: few; CDR3 DNA: TGTGCCAGCAGTTTAGCCCAGGGGGCTTTGGATGAGCAGTTCTTC; CDR3 protein: CASSLAQGALDEQFF
V gene: TRBV4-1; D gene: TRBD2; J gene: TRBJ2-7; clone size: many; CDR3 DNA: TGCGCCAGCAGCCTAATAATGACTAGCGGGGGGCCATCTTCCTACGAGCAGTACTTC; CDR3 protein: CASSLIMTSGGPSSYEQYF
V gene: TRBV7-9; D gene: TRBD2; J gene: TRBJ2-1; clone size: few; CDR3 DNA: TGTGCCAGCACCATTGGAGCGGGCGGGAGGTCCCCCAATGAGCAGTTCTTC; CDR3 protein: CASTIGAGGRSPNEQFF
V gene: TRBV12-3/TRBV12-4; D gene: NA; J gene: TRBJ2-3; clone size: few; CDR3 DNA: TGTGCCAGCAGTCCCCTGAAGGATACGCAGTATTTT; CDR3 protein: CASSPLKDTQYF
V gene: TRBV27; D gene: NA; J gene: TRBJ1-6; clone size: NA; CDR3 DNA: TGTGCCAGCAGTTTGGGGCAGGGCGGTTCACCCCTCCACTTT; CDR3 protein: CASSLGQGGSPLHF
V gene: TRBV2; D gene: TRBD2; J gene: TRBJ2-7; clone size: few; CDR3 DNA: TGTGCCAGCAGCATGAGACTAGCGGGAGGGCGGGAGCAGTACTTC; CDR3 protein: CASSMRLAGGREQYF
V gene: TRBV6-2/TRBV6-3; D gene: NA; J gene: TRBJ1-2; clone size: many; CDR3 DNA: TGTGCCAGCACCATAATCCCTGGCAGGAACTATGGCTACACCTTC; CDR3 protein: CASTIIPGRNYGYTF
V gene: TRBV20-1; D gene: NA; J gene: TRBJ2-1; clone size: NA; CDR3 DNA: TGCAGTGCTACTAGCGGGACAGGTTATGAGCAGTTCTTC; CDR3 protein: CSATSGTGYEQFF
V gene: TRBV24-1; D gene: NA; J gene: TRBJ2-5; clone size: few; CDR3 DNA: TGTGCCACCAGTGAAAAGACAGGGAGGCGCCCGACCCAGTACTTC; CDR3 protein: CATSEKTGRRPTQYF
V gene: TRBV28; D gene: NA; J gene: TRBJ2-3; clone size: NA; CDR3 DNA: TGTGCCAGCAGTTCGGGGGCGGGGGGCACAGATACGCAGTATTTT; CDR3 protein: CASSSGAGGTDTQYF
V gene: TRBV7-9; D gene: NA; J gene: TRBJ1-6; clone size: NA; CDR3 DNA: TGTGCCAGCAGCTTAGGGGGGACCTCCTATAATTCACCCCTCCACTTT; CDR3 protein: CASSLGGTSYNSPLHF
V gene: TRBV14; D gene: NA; J gene: TRBJ1-5; clone size: NA; CDR3 DNA: TGTGCCAGCAGCCAAGATCCCCGGGGGCCCCAGCATTTT; CDR3 protein: CASSQDPRGPQHF
V gene: TRBV2; D gene: NA; J gene: TRBJ2-5; clone size: NA; CDR3 DNA: TGTGCCAGCAGTGTCGGAAAAGAGACCCAGTACTTC; CDR3 protein: CASSVGKETQYF
V gene: TRBV4-2; D gene: NA; J gene: TRBJ2-2; clone size: few; CDR3 DNA: TGTGCCAGCAGCCAGAGGGGGAAGAACACCGGGGAGCTGTTTTTT; CDR3 protein: CASSQRGKNTGELFF